This T cell receptor (beta chain) was sequenced for a study of cytomegalovirus exposure and HLA in healthy donors. Study-level findings and limits: When analyzed later, the rates of TCR association showed variation by HLA locus, with DRB1 the most and HLA-C the fewest. The authors later linked a missense DCLRE1C variant to TCR beta V- and J-gene trimming. According to reports, the classifier identified cytomegalovirus status with high specificity and sensitivity. Other equally common chains were less clonally expanded than HLA-associated TCR beta chains, a later analysis showed.

The CDR3 is made up of 14 amino acids. V lost 3 bases to trimming and J lost 2 bases, with 10 bases between them. Germline values: CDR1 KGHSH, CDR2 LQKENI. This clone was picked up a small number of times. What it binds is unknown. Vbeta (60) and Jbeta (13) primers were used in the PCR. This table comes from immunoSEQ multiplex PCR, and its TCRdb copy is limited to in-frame clones, with some not included. The sample includes 180,000 or so clones, around 85% of them seen just once. The chain joins TRBV18 to TRBJ1-1; D is unresolved. This TCR derives from a young man in good health and CMV-seropositive. The sequencing input was PBMCs. CDR3 in DNA: TGTGCCAGCTCACCTAGGAGAGAAAACACTGAAGCTTTCTTT. Residues: CASSPRRENTEAFF.